Below, 12 T cell receptor beta chains from the same sample are listed, as sequenced in a study of tumor-infiltrating lymphocytes in oesophageal squamous cell carcinoma. MiXCR was run by TCRdb on the PCR reads, yielding one entry per CDR3 protein. The sample has 8,500 to 14,000 distinct CDR3 sequences; 50% to 65% are singletons. Sequencing input: esophageal tumor tissue. Every receptor here comes from a male donor with esophageal squamous cell carcinoma.

This chain connects TRBV28 to TRBJ2-5; the D is unclear. The J call may be mistaken, given a closer DNA end match to TRBJ2-1. Germline CDR1 and CDR2: MDHEN and SYDVKM. CDR3 size: 16 residues. The CDR3 reads CASSGVSAETSYEQFF. The CDR3 nucleotides read TGTGCCAGCAGCGGTGTCTCGGCAGAGACTTCCTACGAGCAGTTCTTC.

The J gene is TRBJ2-5, the V gene TRBV7-2; TRBD2 matches 9 bases. The J call is uncertain, as TRBJ2-1 better fits the DNA end. The CDR3 loop spans 17 amino acids. In germline, CDR1 is SGHTA, CDR2 FQGNSA. Here the CDR3 DNA reads TGTGCCAGCAGCTTAGCGCCTAGCGGGACTGCCTACAATGAGCAGTTCTTC. It translates to CASSLAPSGTAYNEQFF.

The chain carries TRBV7-2 and TRBJ1-4; D is undetermined. The assigned J gene may be wrong: the sequence end matches TRBJ2-3 better. CDR1 is SGHTA, CDR2 FQGNSA, per germline. The CDR3 is 14 amino acids. The CDR3 loop reads CASSLDSSTDTQYF. The CDR3 coding sequence is TGTGCCAGCAGCTTAGACTCTAGCACAGATACGCAGTATTTT.

The rearrangement joins TRBV7-2 to TRBJ2-4, with 8 bases identical to TRBD2. Gene TRBJ2-7 matches the end of the DNA better, so the J call may be wrong. This CDR3 is 14 amino acids long. Germline V gene sequence: CDR1 SGHTA, CDR2 FQGNSA. CDR3 protein: CASSSGGGVYEQYF. As DNA, the CDR3 is TGTGCCAGCAGCTCGGGGGGGGGGGTTTACGAGCAGTACTTC.

This clonotype was seen repeatedly, ten times or more. The V call is TRBV5-1, the J call TRBJ2-1; possibly TRBD2 for D (5 bases). V was cut by 4 bases and J by 1 base, with 9 bases left in between. Germline assignment: CDR1 SGHRS and CDR2 YFSETQ. This CDR3 region has 14 residues. The CDR3 sequence: CASSGRVSYNEQFF. DNA of the CDR3: TGCGCCAGCAGCGGGCGGGTATCCTACAATGAGCAGTTCTTC. Full variable domain (missing parts from reference TRBV5-1 and TRBJ2-1): KAGVTQTPRYLIKTRGQQVTLSCSPISGHRSVSWYQQTPGQGLQFLFEYFSETQRNKGNFPGRFSGRQFSNSRSEMNVSTLELGDSALYLCASSGRVSYNEQFFGPGTRLTVL.

This chain joins TRBV7-2 and TRBJ2-4; the match to TRBD2 covers 8 bases. The J call could be wrong; TRBJ2-7 is a better fit for the DNA end. CDR3 length: 13 residues. The germline CDR1 and CDR2 sequences are SGHTA and FQGNSA. The CDR3: CASKIAGPYEQYF. DNA of the CDR3: TGTGCCAGCAAAATAGCGGGGCCCTACGAGCAGTACTTC.

The J gene is TRBJ2-5, the V gene TRBV7-2; D is undetermined. Gene TRBJ2-1 matches the end of the DNA better, so the J call may be wrong. The CDR3 contains 13 residues. Looked up from germline, CDR1 is SGHTA and CDR2 is FQGNSA. In DNA form, the CDR3 reads TGTGCCAGCAGCTTAGTGGACCGAGAGACCCAGTTCTTC. As protein: CASSLVDRETQFF.

This sequence joins TRBV7-2 and TRBJ2-5, with 7 nucleotides matching TRBD2. CDR3 size: 14 residues. Germline lookup yields CDR1 SGHTA and CDR2 FQGNSA. After removal of 5 bases from V and 1 base from J, the junction contained 4 bases not matched to a gene. The CDR3 loop reads CASSPTSTQETQYF. DNA of the CDR3: TGTGCCAGCAGCCCGACTAGCACCCAAGAGACCCAGTACTTC.

The chain's CDR3 is CASSPGLGPDTQYF. Written as DNA, the CDR3 is TGTGCCAGCAGCCCAGGACTAGGCCCAGATACGCAGTATTTT. The gene calls are TRBV7-2 and TRBJ2-3, with 7 bases matching TRBD2. Germline-derived CDR1 and CDR2 are SGHTA and FQGNSA. Trimming took 5 bases from V and 4 from J; bases not matched to a gene: 6. The CDR3 has 14 residues.

Concerning this clonotype: The junction differs from germline at one of its ends, possibly a read error. The chain couples TRBV7-9 to TRBJ2-5, with D perhaps given as TRBD1 or TRBD2 (5 bases each). This CDR3 spans 12 amino acids. In germline, CDR1 is SEHNR, CDR2 FQNEAQ (reference sequence). CDR3: CASSFYRGTVNF. As DNA, the CDR3 is TGTGCCAGCAGCTTTTATCGAGGGACGGTTAACTTC.

CDR3 protein: CASTSLAGSYNEQFF. CDR3 DNA sequence: TGTGCCAGCACTTCCCTCGCAGGCTCCTACAATGAGCAGTTCTTC. The V call is TRBV6-1, the J call TRBJ2-1; D unresolved. CDR1 is MNHNS, CDR2 SASEGT, per germline. V lost 7 bases to trimming and J lost 0 bases, with 13 bases between them. The CDR3 covers 15 residues.

This clonotype ranks as large (0.1 to 1%). The CDR3 sequence: CASSQRPSDTQYF. DNA for the CDR3: TGTGCCAGCAGCCAAAGACCATCAGATACGCAGTATTTT. The J gene is TRBJ2-3, the V gene TRBV7-3, with D hard to call. Germline V gene sequence: CDR1 SGHTA, CDR2 FQGTGA. V lost 5 bases, J lost 4 bases, and 10 bases lay in between. CDR3 length: 13 amino acids.